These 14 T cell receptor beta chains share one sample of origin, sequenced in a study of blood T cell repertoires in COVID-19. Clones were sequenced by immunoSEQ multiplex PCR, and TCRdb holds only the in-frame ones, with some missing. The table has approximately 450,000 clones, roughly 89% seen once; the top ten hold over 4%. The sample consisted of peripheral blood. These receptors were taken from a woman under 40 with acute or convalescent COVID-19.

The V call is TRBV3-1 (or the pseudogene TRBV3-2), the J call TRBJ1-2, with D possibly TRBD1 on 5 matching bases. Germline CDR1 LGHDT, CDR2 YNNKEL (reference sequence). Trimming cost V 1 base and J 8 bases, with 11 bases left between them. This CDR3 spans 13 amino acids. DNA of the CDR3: TGTGCCAGCAGCCAAGCCCAGGGTGTGGGCTACACCTTC. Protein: CASSQAQGVGYTF.

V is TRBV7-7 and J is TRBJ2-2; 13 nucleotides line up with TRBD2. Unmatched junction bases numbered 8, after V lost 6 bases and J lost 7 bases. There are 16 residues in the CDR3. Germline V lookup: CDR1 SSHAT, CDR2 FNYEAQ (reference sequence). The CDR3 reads CASSKNGTSGIGELFF. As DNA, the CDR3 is TGTGCCAGCAGTAAGAACGGGACTAGCGGGATCGGGGAGCTGTTTTTT.

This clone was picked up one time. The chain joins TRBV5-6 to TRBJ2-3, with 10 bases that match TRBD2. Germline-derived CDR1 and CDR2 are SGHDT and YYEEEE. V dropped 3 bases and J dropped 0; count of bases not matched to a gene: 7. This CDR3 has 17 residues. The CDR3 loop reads CASSYGLAVGSTDTQYF. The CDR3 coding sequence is TGTGCCAGCAGCTACGGACTAGCGGTTGGTAGCACAGATACGCAGTATTTT. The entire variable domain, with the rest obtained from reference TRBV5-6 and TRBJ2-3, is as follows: DAGVTQSPTHLIKTRGQQVTLRCSPKSGHDTVSWYQQALGQGPQFIFQYYEEEERQRGNFPDRFSGHQFPNYSSELNVNALLLGDSALYLCASSYGLAVGSTDTQYFGPGTRLTVL.

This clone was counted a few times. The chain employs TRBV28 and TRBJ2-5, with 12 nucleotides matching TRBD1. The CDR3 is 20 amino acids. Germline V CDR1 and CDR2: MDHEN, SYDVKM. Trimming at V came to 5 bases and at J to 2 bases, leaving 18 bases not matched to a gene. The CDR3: CASSPRTGTGGPGRQETQYF. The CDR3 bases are TGTGCCAGCAGTCCTAGAACCGGGACAGGGGGCCCCGGCCGACAAGAGACCCAGTACTTC.

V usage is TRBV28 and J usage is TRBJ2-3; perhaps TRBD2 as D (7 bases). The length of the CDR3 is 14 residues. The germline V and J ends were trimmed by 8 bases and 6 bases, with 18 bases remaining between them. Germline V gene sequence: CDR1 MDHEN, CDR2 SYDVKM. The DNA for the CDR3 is TGTGCCAGCCTACCATCGGGGGGCTTCGATACGCAGTATTTT. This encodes CASLPSGGFDTQYF.

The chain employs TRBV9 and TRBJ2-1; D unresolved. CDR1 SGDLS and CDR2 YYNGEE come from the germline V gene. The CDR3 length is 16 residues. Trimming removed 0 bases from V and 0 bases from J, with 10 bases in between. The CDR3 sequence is CASSVGYSSSYNEQFF. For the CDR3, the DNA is TGTGCCAGCAGCGTAGGGTACTCAAGCTCCTACAATGAGCAGTTCTTC.

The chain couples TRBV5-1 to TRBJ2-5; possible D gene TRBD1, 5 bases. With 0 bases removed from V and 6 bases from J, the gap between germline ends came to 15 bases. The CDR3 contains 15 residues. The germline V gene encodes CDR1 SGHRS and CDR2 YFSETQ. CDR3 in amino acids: CASSLDIRQGKTQYF. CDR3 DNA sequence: TGCGCCAGCAGCTTGGATATCCGGCAGGGAAAGACCCAGTACTTC.

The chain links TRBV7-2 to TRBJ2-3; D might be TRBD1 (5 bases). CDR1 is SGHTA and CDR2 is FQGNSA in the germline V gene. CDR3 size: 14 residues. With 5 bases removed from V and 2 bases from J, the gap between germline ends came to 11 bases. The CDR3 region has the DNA TGTGCCAGCAGCCCCCGACAGAACACAGATACGCAGTATTTT. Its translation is CASSPRQNTDTQYF.

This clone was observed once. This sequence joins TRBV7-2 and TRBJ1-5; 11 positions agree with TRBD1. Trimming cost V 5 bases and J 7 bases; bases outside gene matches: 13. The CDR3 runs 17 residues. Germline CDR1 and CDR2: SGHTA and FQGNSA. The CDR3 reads CASSPRLPGQGGQPQHF. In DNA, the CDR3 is TGTGCCAGCAGCCCCCGCCTTCCGGGACAGGGGGGGCAGCCCCAGCATTTT.

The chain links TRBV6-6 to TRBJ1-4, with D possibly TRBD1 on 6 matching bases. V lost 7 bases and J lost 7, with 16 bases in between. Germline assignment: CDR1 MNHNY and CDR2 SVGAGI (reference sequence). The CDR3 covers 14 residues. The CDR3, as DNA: TGTGCCAGCAAGGGTACAGGGCCGGGTGAAAAACTGTTTTTT. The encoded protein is CASKGTGPGEKLFF.

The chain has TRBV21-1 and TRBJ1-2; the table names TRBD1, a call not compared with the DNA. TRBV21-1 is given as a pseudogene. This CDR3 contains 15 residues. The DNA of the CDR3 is TGTGCCAGCAGCAAAAAGGGGGTCGAGAACTATGGCTACACCTTC. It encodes CASSKKGVENYGYTF.

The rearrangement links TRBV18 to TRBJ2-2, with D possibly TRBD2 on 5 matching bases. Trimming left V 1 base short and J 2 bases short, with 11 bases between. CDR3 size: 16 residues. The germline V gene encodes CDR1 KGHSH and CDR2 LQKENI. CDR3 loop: CASSPLGGHNTGELFF. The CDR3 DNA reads TGTGCCAGCTCACCACTAGGAGGTCATAACACCGGGGAGCTGTTTTTT.

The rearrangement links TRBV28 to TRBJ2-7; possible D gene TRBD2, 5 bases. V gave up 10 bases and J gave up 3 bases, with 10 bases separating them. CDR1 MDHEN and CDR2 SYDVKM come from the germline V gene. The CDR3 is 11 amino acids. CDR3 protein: CATRGLYEQYF. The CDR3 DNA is TGTGCCACCCGAGGGCTCTACGAGCAGTACTTC.

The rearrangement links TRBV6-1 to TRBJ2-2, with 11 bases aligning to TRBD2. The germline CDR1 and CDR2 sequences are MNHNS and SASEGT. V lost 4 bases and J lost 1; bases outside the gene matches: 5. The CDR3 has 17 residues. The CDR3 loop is CASSAGTSGKNTGELFF. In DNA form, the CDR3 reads TGTGCCAGCAGTGCGGGGACTAGCGGCAAGAACACCGGGGAGCTGTTTTTT.